The 23 T cell receptor beta chains below come from one sample, sequenced in a study of neurological immune-mediated disorders. Using its own MiXCR run on the 5' RACE reads, TCRdb lists one record per CDR3 protein. Of 46,000 or so distinct CDR3 sequences listed, approximately 10% are singletons. The sample comprised PBMCs. All receptors come from a woman in her thirties or forties with HTLV-1-associated myelopathy (HAM/TSP).

This clonotype occurred many times. The chain uses TRBV9 and TRBJ2-7; D may be TRBD2 (5 bases). Per germline, CDR1 SGDLS and CDR2 YYNGEE. CDR3 size: 15 residues. V lost 4 bases and J lost 1, with 15 bases in between. CDR3 sequence (DNA): TGTGCCAGCAGCACGACCCCGGAGGTATCCTACGAGCAGTACTTC. The encoded protein is CASSTTPEVSYEQYF.

This clonotype came up many times. The J gene is TRBJ2-7, the V gene TRBV3-1; 9 bases are shared with TRBD2. CDR1 LGHDT and CDR2 YNNKEL come from the germline V gene (reference sequence). This CDR3 is built from 15 residues. V lost 1 base and J lost 7; bases outside the gene matches: 8. The CDR3 DNA follows: TGTGCCAGCAGCCAAGTCAAACTAGCGGGCAGGGAGCAGTACTTC. It codes for CASSQVKLAGREQYF.

This clonotype was recorded many times. The chain uses TRBV3-1 and TRBJ1-4, with TRBD1 as a possible D gene (6 bases). V dropped 4 bases and J dropped 3 bases, with 12 bases sitting between them. Germline CDR1 reads LGHDT; CDR2 reads YNNKEL (reference sequence). This CDR3 has 15 amino acids. CDR3 in amino acids: CASSLAGAPNEKLFF. CDR3 nucleotides: TGTGCCAGCAGCCTCGCAGGGGCACCTAATGAAAAACTGTTTTTT.

Ten or more counts support this clonotype. The chain recombines TRBV4-3 with TRBJ2-3; TRBD2 might be the D (5 bases). The CDR3 runs to 15 residues. V shed 5 bases and J shed 0 bases, with 12 bases lying between them. From germline, CDR1 is LGHNA and CDR2 YSLEER. The CDR3 protein is CASSLELVSTDTQYF. The CDR3 DNA is TGCGCCAGCAGCTTGGAACTAGTAAGCACAGATACGCAGTATTTT.

On this clonotype itself: A read error may produce the germline difference seen at one junction end. The chain uses TRBV12-3 or TRBV12-4 and TRBJ1-2; a weak D match, TRBD1 (6 bases). The CDR3 is made up of 13 amino acids. CDR3 protein: CTSSPSHRVCYTF. CDR3 coding DNA: TGTACCAGCAGTCCTAGCCACAGGGTTTGCTACACCTTC.

Only a few counts were recorded for this clonotype. This chain links TRBV20-1 with TRBJ2-3; D unclear. Trimming cost V 5 bases and J 7 bases, with 19 bases left between them. The length of the CDR3 is 14 residues. Looked up from germline, CDR1 is DFQATT and CDR2 is SNEGSKA (reference sequence). For the CDR3, the DNA is TGCAGTGCTCCTACCTGGGGAAGTTTGAATACGCAGTATTTT. Amino acid sequence: CSAPTWGSLNTQYF.

Remarks on this clonotype: A read error may produce the germline difference seen at one junction end. The chain carries TRBV9 and TRBJ2-2; a weak D match, TRBD2 (5 bases). The CDR3 has 15 residues. CDR1 is SGDLS and CDR2 is YYNGEE in the germline V gene. Written as DNA, the CDR3 is TGTGCCAGCAGTGCTACACTAGGGAACACCTGGGAGCTGTTTTTT. Protein: CASSATLGNTWELFF.

This clonotype was recorded at least ten times. CDR3 sequence: CASSAGGTQYF. The CDR3 bases are TGTGCCAGCAGCGCCGGGGGGACCCAGTACTTC. This chain uses TRBV12-3 or TRBV12-4 with TRBJ2-5, with D possibly being TRBD2 (6 bases). V was cut by 6 bases and J by 7 bases, with 9 bases left in between. CDR3 length: 11 residues.

This clonotype was detected ten times or more. The gene calls are TRBV3-1 and TRBJ1-1, with 8 bases lining up with TRBD1. The CDR3 is 16 residues long. The germline V gene has CDR1 LGHDT and CDR2 YNNKEL (reference sequence). The V gene end was trimmed by 3 bases and the J gene end by 1 base; junction bases not matched to a gene: 7. The CDR3 sequence is CASSQGVQGGNTEAFF. Here the CDR3 DNA reads TGTGCCAGCAGCCAGGGTGTACAGGGGGGGAACACTGAAGCTTTCTTT.

This clonotype was picked up many times. The J gene is TRBJ2-1, the V gene TRBV20-1; possible D gene TRBD1, 5 bases. Germline CDR1 and CDR2: DFQATT and SNEGSKA (reference sequence). This CDR3 has 11 amino acids. The V end was cut by 2 bases, the J end by 11 bases, with 10 bases between. The CDR3 protein is CSARIRGKQFF. The CDR3 nucleotides are TGCAGTGCTAGAATTAGGGGCAAGCAGTTCTTC.

This clonotype was detected many times. CDR3 sequence (DNA): TGCGCCAGCTACAACCCTGGGGCCAACGTCCTGACTTTC. Its translation is CASYNPGANVLTF. The V gene is TRBV5-1, the J gene TRBJ2-6, with D unclear. From germline, CDR1 is SGHRS and CDR2 YFSETQ. This CDR3 has 13 amino acids. Trimming took off 7 bases at V and 2 bases at J, with 7 bases between the two ends.

Of note for this clonotype: With a much larger clone just one base away, this may be a read error. This chain connects TRBV2 to TRBJ2-4; no definite D call. The CDR3 has 13 residues. The V gene lost 4 bases and the J gene lost 3 bases, with 7 bases spanning the gap. Germline assignment: CDR1 SNHLY and CDR2 FYNNEI. The CDR3 spells CASSVSSKNIQYF. The CDR3 DNA is TGTGCCAGCAGTGTAAGCAGCAAAAACATTCAGTACTTC.

As for this clonotype: The conserved phenylalanine or tryptophan is not found at the CDR3 terminus, so this likely reflects a read error. The rearrangement joins TRBV27 to TRBJ2-1; D is possibly TRBD2 (6 bases). This CDR3 spans 17 amino acids. Trimming pared 2 bases from V and 6 bases from J, leaving 20 bases between. The V gene's germline CDR1 is MNHEY and CDR2 SMNVEV (reference sequence). In DNA form, the CDR3 reads TGTGCCAGCAGTTTAGCAGCGCTAGTGGGGACTCCCAATGAGCAGTTCTTA. Translated: CASSLAALVGTPNEQFL.

This clonotype was detected many times. The chain is built from TRBV20-1 and TRBJ1-2; the D gene is possibly TRBD1 (6 bases). CDR1 DFQATT and CDR2 SNEGSKA come from the germline V gene (reference sequence). The CDR3 sequence is 15 residues long. Trimming pared 6 bases from V and 7 bases from J, leaving 24 bases between. CDR3 region: CSAPWYWGAKPGYTF. Here the CDR3 DNA reads TGCAGTGCCCCATGGTATTGGGGGGCCAAACCTGGCTACACCTTC.

This clonotype was recorded many times. This chain connects TRBV4-1 to TRBJ1-2, with no clear D. Germline V gene data show CDR1 as MGHRA and CDR2 as YSYEKL. Trimming stripped 1 base from V and 6 bases from J, with 9 bases between. The CDR3 spans 13 residues. CDR3 nucleotide sequence: TGCGCCAGCAGCCAAGTGTACGGGGATGGCTACACCTTC. Its translation is CASSQVYGDGYTF.

This clonotype occurred many times. The rearrangement links TRBV6-5 to TRBJ1-2; weak D call: TRBD1 (6 bases). The germline CDR1 and CDR2 sequences are MNHEY and SVGAGI. The CDR3 is 17 amino acids. The ends were cut back, 6 bases at V and 0 bases at J, with 20 bases in the middle. Here the CDR3 reads CASSLAAGQLANYGYTF. Here the CDR3 DNA reads TGTGCCAGCAGCCTCGCTGCCGGACAGCTAGCTAACTATGGCTACACCTTC.

This clonotype showed up many times. The V gene is TRBV20-1, the J gene TRBJ1-4; D not certain. The CDR3 is 11 residues long. Germline V gene lookup returns CDR1 DFQATT and CDR2 SNEGSKA (reference sequence). Trimming stripped 3 bases from V and 11 bases from J, with 10 bases between. CDR3 bases: TGCAGTGCTAGGACGACGGGGAAACTGTTTTTT. The encoded protein is CSARTTGKLFF.

This clonotype was observed at least ten times. Relative to the germline gene, one junction end is altered; a read error may explain this. This chain links TRBV18 with TRBJ2-3; D possibly corresponds to TRBD1 (6 bases). The CDR3 contains 15 residues. Germline V CDR1 and CDR2: KGHSH, LQKENI. CDR3 loop: CVSSQDSSSTDTQYF. CDR3 nucleotides: TGTGTCAGCTCCCAGGACAGTTCTAGCACAGATACGCAGTATTTT.

This chain uses TRBV5-1 with TRBJ2-3; 7 positions match TRBD2. With 6 bases clipped from V and 0 bases from J, the junction kept 4 bases outside the gene matches. CDR3 length equals 14 residues. CDR1 SGHRS and CDR2 YFSETQ come from the germline V gene. CDR3 DNA: TGCGCCAGCAAAGCGGGGCTTAGCACAGATACGCAGTATTTT. Translation gives CASKAGLSTDTQYF.

This clonotype was counted ten times or more. The genes are TRBV7-6 and TRBJ2-1, with D perhaps being TRBD1 or TRBD2 (5 bases each). Deletions cut 5 bases from V and 3 bases from J, with 14 bases between. The CDR3 totals 15 residues. Per germline, CDR1 SGHVS and CDR2 FNYEAQ. The CDR3 sequence is CASSSRDGHYNEQFF. CDR3 coding DNA: TGTGCCAGCAGCAGCCGGGACGGCCACTACAATGAGCAGTTCTTC. Variable domain in full (rest from reference TRBV7-6 and TRBJ2-1): GAGVSQSPRYKVTKRGQDVALRCDPISGHVSLYWYRQALGQGPEFLTYFNYEAQQDKSGLPNDRFSAERPEGSISTLTIQRTEQRDSAMYRCASSSRDGHYNEQFFGPGTRLTVL.

This clonotype was observed at least ten times. V and J are TRBV7-8 and TRBJ2-3; a weak D match, TRBD2 (5 bases). V was shortened by 1 base and J by 4 bases, with 9 bases between the two germline ends. CDR1 and CDR2 from the germline V gene are SGHVS and FQNEAQ. This CDR3 contains 14 residues. CDR3: CASSLGGNSDTQYF. The CDR3 DNA is TGTGCCAGCAGCTTAGGAGGGAACTCAGATACGCAGTATTTT. The full variable domain, rest sourced from reference TRBV7-8 and TRBJ2-3, is GAGVSQSPRYKVAKRGQDVALRCDPISGHVSLFWYQQALGQGPEFLTYFQNEAQLDKSGLPSDRFFAERPEGSVSTLKIQRTQQEDSAVYLCASSLGGNSDTQYFGPGTRLTVL.

This clonotype was counted many times. The rearrangement links TRBV10-3 to TRBJ1-5; possibly TRBD1 for D (6 bases). This CDR3 is built from 17 residues. Trimming removed 0 bases at V and 3 bases at J, with 15 bases between. The germline CDR1 and CDR2 sequences are ENHRY and SYGVKD. The CDR3 nucleotides are TGTGCCATCAGTGAGTCGGGAGTAGGGGGGTCCAATCAGCCCCAGCATTTT. Translated, it gives CAISESGVGGSNQPQHF.

This clonotype was observed a single time. A much larger clone lies a single base off, so this may be a read error. V and J are TRBV2 and TRBJ2-5; D not certain. The germline V gene encodes CDR1 SNHLY and CDR2 FYNNEI. This CDR3 has 16 residues. V was shortened by 0 bases and J by 2 bases, with 13 bases between the two germline ends. CDR3 region: CASSEAVVGFQETQYF. The CDR3 bases are TGTGCCAGCAGTGAAGCGGTAGTGGGGTTTCAAGAGACCCAGTACTTC.